The rows below give T cell receptor beta chains drawn from one sample of a study of shared clonotypes between healthy human individuals. Sequencing was performed with immunoSEQ multiplex PCR; in TCRdb, only in-frame clones are kept and a portion is missing. The profile covers around 720,000 clones, with 55% to 85% appearing a single time and under 2% taken by the ten largest. The sample consisted of memory CD4+ T cells sorted from blood. Source of these receptors: a woman in her 30s in good health. CDR3s include the opening cysteine and the closing phenylalanine or tryptophan. A D gene is named only where the DNA matches it firmly. Only part of the rows carry a size: once, few, many, or a class if the clone is expanded.

d_call	j_call	v_call	clone_size	cdr3_aa	cdr3_nt
NA	TRBJ2-7	TRBV11-2	NA	CASRDALAGGHEQYF	TGTGCCAGCAGAGATGCCTTAGCAGGTGGTCACGAGCAGTACTTC
NA	TRBJ2-5	TRBV29-1	NA	CSVAVVVGETQYF	TGCAGCGTTGCCGTAGTCGTTGGAGAGACCCAGTACTTC
NA	TRBJ1-2	TRBV2	NA	CASTLDSGHYGYTF	TGTGCCAGCACCTTGGACAGCGGGCACTATGGCTACACCTTC
NA	TRBJ1-6	TRBV5-1	NA	CASSLGFDNSPLHF	TGCGCCAGCAGCTTAGGGTTTGATAATTCACCCCTCCACTTT
TRBD2	TRBJ2-1	TRBV19	few	CATGRDYLNEQFF	TGTGCCACCGGCCGGGACTACCTCAATGAGCAGTTCTTC
TRBD2	TRBJ2-1	TRBV7-2	NA	CASSLAGLAIHNEQFF	TGTGCCAGCAGCTTAGCAGGACTAGCGATACACAATGAGCAGTTCTTC
NA	TRBJ2-1	TRBV9	NA	CASSVMGGSSYNEQFF	TGTGCCAGCAGCGTAATGGGCGGAAGCTCCTACAATGAGCAGTTCTTC
NA	TRBJ1-1	TRBV14	few	CASSQFRENTEAFF	TGTGCCAGCAGCCAATTCAGGGAGAACACTGAAGCTTTCTTT
NA	TRBJ1-4	TRBV19	NA	CASSIAEGSEKLFF	TGTGCCAGTAGTATAGCTGAAGGGAGTGAAAAACTGTTTTTT
NA	TRBJ2-3	TRBV18	NA	CASSPQGVTDTQYF	TGTGCCAGCTCACCACAGGGGGTAACAGATACGCAGTATTTT
TRBD2	TRBJ2-5	TRBV7-2	NA	CASSRLAGGRAETQYF	TGTGCCAGCAGCCGACTAGCGGGAGGGCGCGCCGAGACCCAGTACTTC
TRBD1	TRBJ2-2	TRBV4-2	once	CASSQGTGQRNTGELFF	TGTGCCAGCAGCCAAGGAACGGGACAGAGAAACACCGGGGAGCTGTTTTTT
TRBD1	TRBJ1-2	TRBV6-1	NA	CASSEAGPGTGGNYGYTF	TGTGCCAGCAGTGAAGCGGGCCCCGGGACAGGGGGGAACTATGGCTACACCTTC
NA	TRBJ2-2	TRBV19	NA	CASSIVGTANTGELFF	TGTGCCAGTAGTATAGTCGGGACCGCGAACACCGGGGAGCTGTTTTTT
NA	TRBJ2-7	TRBV7-9	NA	CASSLKLLSSYEQYF	TGTGCCAGCAGCTTAAAGCTCCTCAGCTCCTACGAGCAGTACTTC
NA	TRBJ2-4	TRBV28	NA	CASSRFGGPQYF	TGTGCCAGCAGCCGGTTCGGGGGGCCTCAGTACTTC
TRBD2	TRBJ2-1	TRBV7-9	few	CASSLTAGDEQFF	TGTGCCAGCAGCTTAACGGCGGGAGATGAGCAGTTCTTC
NA	TRBJ2-2	TRBV12-5	NA	CASGLQEARELFF	TGTGCTAGTGGTTTGCAGGAGGCCAGGGAGCTGTTTTTT
NA	TRBJ2-1	TRBV15	NA	CATSRAGEIRNNEQFF	TGTGCCACCAGCAGAGCAGGGGAGATTAGGAACAATGAGCAGTTCTTC
NA	TRBJ2-3	TRBV5-1	NA	CASSSGGTGLTDTQYF	TGCGCCAGCAGCTCCGGGGGAACAGGGCTTACAGATACGCAGTATTTT
NA	TRBJ1-4	TRBV6-1	once	CASSESVGGPNEKLFF	TGTGCCAGCAGTGAATCGGTGGGGGGACCTAATGAAAAACTGTTTTTT
NA	TRBJ2-7	TRBV21-1	NA	CASSNRGGSLTYEQYF	TGTGCCAGCAGCAATCGGGGAGGAAGCCTAACCTACGAGCAGTACTTC
NA	TRBJ2-7	TRBV13	NA	CASSLFGYEQYF	TGTGCCAGCAGCTTGTTCGGATACGAGCAGTACTTC
TRBD2	TRBJ2-1	TRBV10-3	NA	CAISDYGLAGGPNEQFF	TGTGCCATCAGTGACTACGGACTAGCGGGAGGGCCTAATGAGCAGTTCTTC
TRBD1	TRBJ1-4	TRBV19	NA	CASSIRSRDRHEKLFF	TGTGCCAGTAGTATTCGGTCACGGGACAGGCATGAAAAACTGTTTTTT
NA	TRBJ1-2	TRBV5-1	few	CASSLGVTLNNYGYTF	TGCGCCAGCAGCTTAGGCGTGACGCTAAATAACTATGGCTACACCTTC
TRBD1	TRBJ2-5	TRBV5-6	few	CASRGQGKWETQYF	TGTGCCAGCAGAGGACAGGGGAAGTGGGAGACCCAGTACTTC
TRBD1	TRBJ2-1	TRBV19	NA	CASSVGAGTVYNEQFF	TGTGCCAGTAGTGTAGGGGCCGGGACAGTCTACAATGAGCAGTTCTTC
TRBD2	TRBJ2-7	TRBV18	NA	CASSDGRTSNEQYF	TGTGCCAGCTCTGACGGGAGGACCTCCAACGAGCAGTACTTC
NA	TRBJ2-5	TRBV7-2	NA	CASSHSRRQETQYF	TGTGCCAGCAGCCACAGCCGGAGGCAAGAGACCCAGTACTTC
NA	TRBJ2-2	TRBV11-3	NA	CASKLGTNTGELFF	TGTGCCAGCAAGCTGGGGACCAACACCGGGGAGCTGTTTTTT
TRBD1	TRBJ1-3	TRBV5-1	NA	CASSIGTEGNTIYF	TGCGCCAGCAGCATCGGGACAGAAGGAAACACCATATATTTT
NA	TRBJ2-1	TRBV28	NA	CASSSRRRARYSYNEQFF	TGTGCCAGCAGTTCCCGCAGGAGGGCCAGGTACTCCTACAATGAGCAGTTCTTC
NA	TRBJ2-1	TRBV19	NA	CASSIPAGSGNNEQFF	TGTGCCAGTAGTATACCTGCCGGGAGTGGGAACAATGAGCAGTTCTTC
NA	TRBJ1-2	TRBV18	NA	CASSPPTGYGYTF	TGTGCCAGCTCACCACCGACAGGATATGGCTACACCTTC
TRBD2	TRBJ2-7	TRBV25-1	NA	CASSGTSGSTAYEQYF	TGTGCCAGCAGTGGGACTAGCGGTTCCACCGCCTACGAGCAGTACTTC
NA	TRBJ1-2	TRBV28	few	CASSQMDGGYTF	TGTGCCAGCAGTCAAATGGACGGTGGCTACACCTTC
TRBD1	TRBJ2-7	TRBV28	NA	CARSLAGQGIYEQYF	TGTGCCAGGTCATTGGCGGGACAGGGAATCTACGAGCAGTACTTC
NA	TRBJ2-2	TRBV7-9	few	CASSRAGGGVGTGELFF	TGTGCCAGCAGCCGAGCTGGGGGCGGCGTGGGCACCGGGGAGCTGTTTTTT
TRBD2	TRBJ2-7	TRBV29-1	NA	CSVSMGTSGSYEQYF	TGCAGCGTCAGCATGGGGACTAGCGGGAGTTACGAGCAGTACTTC
NA	TRBJ2-3	TRBV11-3	NA	CASSPSLTAHTQYF	TGTGCCAGCAGCCCCAGCCTGACAGCCCATACGCAGTATTTT
NA	TRBJ2-7	TRBV7-9	NA	CASSLGGGIRDEQYF	TGTGCCAGCAGCTTAGGTGGGGGGATACGGGACGAGCAGTACTTC